This T cell receptor (beta chain) comes out of a study of T cell responses to AZD1222 COVID-19 vaccine. Broader study findings: Spike-specific TCR repertoires showed rising breadth and depth after two AZD1222 doses. Just a handful of AZD1222 recipients tested seropositive at baseline. Epitopes outside B.1.351 and B.1.1.7 mutated regions reportedly drew nearly half of spike TCRs.

On this clone: Its cognate antigen is unknown.

The CDR3 is 20 residues long. Unmatched junction bases numbered 15, after V lost 3 bases and J lost 5 bases. CDR1 MGHRA and CDR2 YSYEKL come from the germline V gene. Clones were read by immunoSEQ multiplex PCR, and TCRdb kept only the in-frame ones, dropping some. The sample consists of hundreds of thousands of clones, approximately 94% of them appearing once. The source was peripheral blood, collected 28 days after the second AZD1222 dose. The receptor's source is an adult who received the AZD1222 COVID-19 vaccine. V usage is TRBV4-1 and J usage is TRBJ2-5; 16 bases agree with TRBD2. CDR3 protein: CASSHPGLAGGPTSMETQYF. For the CDR3, the DNA is TGCGCCAGCAGCCACCCGGGACTAGCGGGGGGGCCAACTTCGATGGAGACCCAGTACTTC.